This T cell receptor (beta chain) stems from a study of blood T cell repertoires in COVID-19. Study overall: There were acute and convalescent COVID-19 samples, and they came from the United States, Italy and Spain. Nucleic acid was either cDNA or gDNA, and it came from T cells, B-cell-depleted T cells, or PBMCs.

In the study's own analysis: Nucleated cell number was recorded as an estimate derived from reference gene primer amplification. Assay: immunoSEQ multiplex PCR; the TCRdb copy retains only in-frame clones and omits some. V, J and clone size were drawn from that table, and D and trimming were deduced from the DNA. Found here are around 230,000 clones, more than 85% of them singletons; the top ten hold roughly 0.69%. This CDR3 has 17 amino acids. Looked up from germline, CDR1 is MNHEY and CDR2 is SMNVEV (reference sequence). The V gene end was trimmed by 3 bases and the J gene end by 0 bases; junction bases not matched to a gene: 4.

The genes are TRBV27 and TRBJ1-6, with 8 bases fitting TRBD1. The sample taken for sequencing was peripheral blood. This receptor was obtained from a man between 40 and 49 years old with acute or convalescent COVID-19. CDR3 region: CASSFRDRTSYNSPLHF. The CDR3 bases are TGTGCCAGCAGTTTCCGGGACAGGACCTCCTATAATTCACCCCTCCACTTT.